This entry is about one TCR beta chain. The antigen this receptor binds is unknown. Base quality data are lacking; no much larger clone is found one base away. The entry originates in a study of cytomegalovirus exposure and HLA in healthy donors (dated 2017 in TCRdb). With respect to the entire study: According to a later analysis, one platform produced both the 100 to 150 validation repertoires and the roughly 640 repertoires of the first cohort. The study was designed to test whether signatures of past pathogen exposure could be identified by cataloging public T cell receptors. High-throughput TCR immunosequencing, statistical association of individual TCRs with disease status, and machine learning were combined to predict cytomegalovirus infection status. A separate validation cohort of roughly 130 different subjects was used in addition to the roughly 670-subject first cohort.

Donors formed part of the validation cohort, which comprised about 120 subjects and was distinct from the first cohort of some 700 subjects. V is clipped by 7 bases and J by 8 bases, and the sequence between their germline boundaries is 17 bases long. From its cysteine to its phenylalanine, the CDR3 spans 13 amino acids. The only DNA kept is the CDR3, 39 bases in frame from the first base. CDR1 is given as MDHEN and CDR2 as SYDVKM, both from the germline V gene. Library creation used the immunoSEQ multiplex PCR assay. The authors processed their data as follows. A statistical classification framework was built to diagnose cytomegalovirus status from the catalog of TCR beta chain sequences. Here the immuneACCESS table is served through TCRdb, limited to in-frame sequences with V and J called. Missing clones are a known gap in these copies; in checked studies unresolved V genes cover under half, and the rest lacks a known reason. That table furnishes V, J and clone size, whereas the DNA furnished D and trimming. The sample data list around 250,000 clones, and around 87% of these were observed just once. The ten largest account for more than 0.35% of the sample.

Findings and caveats that apply to the study as a whole: A later analysis lacked HLA typing for the validation cohort, so it scored co-occurrence in that cohort across all 110 or so repertoires. According to the authors, the approach could potentially be generalized to other disease states and immunological phenotypes. The study listed approximately 160 TCR beta chains as associated with cytomegalovirus. Subsequent analysis determined that TCRs grouped into clusters in the first cohort also showed a tendency toward co-occurrence across the 120 or so validation repertoires, and approximately 93% of cluster scores exceeded 0. A few of the identified cytomegalovirus-associated TCR beta chains were confirmed in vitro to be specific for cytomegalovirus antigens. While some public TCRs were present in many individuals, most TCR sequences turned up only very rarely across donors. In both the original and validation cohorts, the classifier was reported to diagnose cytomegalovirus status with high specificity and sensitivity.

The V gene is TRBV28 and the J gene is TRBJ1-2; the D gene assignment is ambiguous. The sample consisted of PBMCs. The sequence was obtained from a young woman in good health and CMV-seronegative. The CDR3 region reads CASMGSLTFGYTF. The DNA sequence is TGTGCCAGCATGGGGAGCCTTACCTTCGGCTACACCTTC.